This T cell receptor (beta chain) was identified in a study of blood T cell repertoires in COVID-19. Overall study: Sites across the United States, Italy and Spain contributed samples from acute and convalescent COVID-19.

Germline V lookup: CDR1 LGHDT, CDR2 YNNKEL (reference sequence). V was pared by 7 bases and J by 4 bases, with 7 bases between. The CDR3 length is 11 residues. Per the study methods: Reference gene primers were amplified, and this amplification served to estimate nucleated cell counts. Profiling relied on immunoSEQ multiplex PCR, and the TCRdb table lists in-frame clones only, not all of them. The DNA gave D and trimming, while V, J and clone size come from that table. The sample lists approximately 200,000 clones; 70% to 90% were seen once. The sequence was obtained from a human donor with active or convalescent COVID-19. The donor label of this sample is uncertain. V and J are TRBV3-1 (or the pseudogene TRBV3-2) and TRBJ1-1, with D possibly matching TRBD1 (6 bases). The sequenced sample consisted of peripheral blood. CDR3: CASKGVTEAFF. CDR3 bases: TGTGCCAGCAAGGGGGTCACTGAAGCTTTCTTT.